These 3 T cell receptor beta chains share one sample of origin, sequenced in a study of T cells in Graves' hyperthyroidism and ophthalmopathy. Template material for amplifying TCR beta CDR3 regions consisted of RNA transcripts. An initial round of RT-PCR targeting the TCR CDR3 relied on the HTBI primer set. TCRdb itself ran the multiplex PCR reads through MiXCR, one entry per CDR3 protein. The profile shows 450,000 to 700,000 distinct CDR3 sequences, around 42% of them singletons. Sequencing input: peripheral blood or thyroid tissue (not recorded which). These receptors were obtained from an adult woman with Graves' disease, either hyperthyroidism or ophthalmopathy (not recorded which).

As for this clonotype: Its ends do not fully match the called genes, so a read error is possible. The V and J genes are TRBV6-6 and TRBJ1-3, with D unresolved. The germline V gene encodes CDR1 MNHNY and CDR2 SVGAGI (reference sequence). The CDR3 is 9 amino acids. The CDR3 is CASRAIQRF. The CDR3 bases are TGTGCCAGCAGGGCCATTCAGCGGTTT.

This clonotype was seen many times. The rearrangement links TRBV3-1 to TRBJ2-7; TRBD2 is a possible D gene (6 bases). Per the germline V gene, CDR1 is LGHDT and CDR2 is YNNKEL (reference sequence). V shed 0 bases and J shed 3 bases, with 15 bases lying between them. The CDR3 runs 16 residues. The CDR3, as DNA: TGTGCCAGCAGCCAAGATGGAACTAGCCGATACTACGAGCAGTACTTC. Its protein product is CASSQDGTSRYYEQYF.

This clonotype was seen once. The CDR3 here is CASQIGTQRDQETQYF. CDR3 DNA sequence: TGTGCCAGCCAGATCGGGACACAGCGGGACCAAGAGACCCAGTACTTC. The J gene is TRBJ2-5, the V gene TRBV6-1; perhaps D is TRBD1 or TRBD2 (6 bases each). This CDR3 comprises 16 residues. Trimming stripped 8 bases from V and 0 bases from J, with 19 bases between. Germline CDR1 MNHNS, CDR2 SASEGT.